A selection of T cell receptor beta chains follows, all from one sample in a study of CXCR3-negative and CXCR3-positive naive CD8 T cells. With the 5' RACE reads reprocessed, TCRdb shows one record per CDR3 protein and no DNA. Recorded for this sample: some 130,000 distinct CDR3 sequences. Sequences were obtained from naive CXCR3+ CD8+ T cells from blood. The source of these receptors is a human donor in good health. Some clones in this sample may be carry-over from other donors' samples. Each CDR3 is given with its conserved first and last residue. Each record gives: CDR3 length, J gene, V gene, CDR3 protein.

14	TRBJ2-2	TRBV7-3	CASSSGPNTRELFF
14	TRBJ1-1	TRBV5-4	CASSLEGDGDEAFF
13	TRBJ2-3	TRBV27	CASSERRPDTQYF
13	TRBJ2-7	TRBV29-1	CSVVPAGSLEQYF
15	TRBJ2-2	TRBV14	CASSPRDTGTGELFF
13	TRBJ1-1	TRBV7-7	CASSPDLNTEAFF
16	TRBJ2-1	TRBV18	CASSPDRLTSYNEQFF
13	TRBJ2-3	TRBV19	CASSGGGPDTQYF
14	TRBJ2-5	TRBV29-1	CSVEDSDIKETQYF
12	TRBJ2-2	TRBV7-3	CASSGGAGELFF
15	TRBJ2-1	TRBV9	CASSVSGGGYNEQFF
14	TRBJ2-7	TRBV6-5	CATEPGTESNEQYF
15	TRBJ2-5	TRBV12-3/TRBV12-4	CASSSGLAGEETQYF
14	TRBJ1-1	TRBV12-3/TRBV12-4	CASHTGTSGTEAFF
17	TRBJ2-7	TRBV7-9	CASSLAGYSGGGYEQYF
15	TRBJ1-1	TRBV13	CASSSLTSPGTEAFF
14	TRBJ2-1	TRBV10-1	CASSRLAGDNEQFF
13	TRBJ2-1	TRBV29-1	CSVAGQSSNEQFF
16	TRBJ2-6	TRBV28	CASREGLGGGANVLTF
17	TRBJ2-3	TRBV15	CATSRDYGGLPTDTQYF
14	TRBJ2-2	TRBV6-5	CASSLNGLPRELFF
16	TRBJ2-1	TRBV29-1	CSVDGTGVKGTDEQFF
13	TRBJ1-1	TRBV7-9	CATHSGTFTEAFF
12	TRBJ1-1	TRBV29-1	CSVRDLNTEPFF
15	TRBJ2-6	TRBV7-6	CASSPGQTGANVLTF
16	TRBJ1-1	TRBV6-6	CASTLPQGGGLYGAFF
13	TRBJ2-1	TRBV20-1	CSARPLSGNEQFF
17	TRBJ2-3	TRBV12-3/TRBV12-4	CASRKSGASGHTDTQYF
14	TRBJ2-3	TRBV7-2	CASGLERGTDTQYF
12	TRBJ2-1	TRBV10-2	CASSDVVNEQFF
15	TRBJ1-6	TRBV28	CASSLGSSYNSPLHF
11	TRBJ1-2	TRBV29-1	CSIGSLGGYTF
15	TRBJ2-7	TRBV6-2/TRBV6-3	CASSPLAGWMDEQYF
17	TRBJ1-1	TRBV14	CASSQDPPQGFNTEAFF
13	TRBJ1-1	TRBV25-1	CASSLSEGTEAFF
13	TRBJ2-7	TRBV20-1	CSARPSGRGEQYF
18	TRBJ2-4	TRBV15	CATSSILNNPPGGNIQYF
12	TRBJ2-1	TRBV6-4	CASSDSNFEQFF
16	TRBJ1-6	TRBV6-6	CASSQVPGQINSPLHF
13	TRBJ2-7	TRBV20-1	CSARAGLSYEQYF
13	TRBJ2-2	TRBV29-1	CSVGHTNTGELFF
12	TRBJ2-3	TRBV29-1	CSALDISDTQYF
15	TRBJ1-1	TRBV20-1	CSARVGTSGNTEAFF
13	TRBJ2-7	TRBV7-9	CASSAQGAYEQYF
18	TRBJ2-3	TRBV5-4	CASSLEVDRTFGPDTQYF
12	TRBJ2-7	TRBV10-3	CAISLSRDEQYF
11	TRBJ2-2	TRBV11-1	CASSPPGELFF
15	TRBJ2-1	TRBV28	CASSLEQGIPNEQFF
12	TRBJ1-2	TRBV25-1	CASNEDTYGYTF
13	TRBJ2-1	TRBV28	CASNDRVGDEQFF
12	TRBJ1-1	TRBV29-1	CSVERGNTEAFF
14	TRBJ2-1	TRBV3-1	CASSQDFTYNEQFF
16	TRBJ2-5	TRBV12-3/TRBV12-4	CASSSSSGHSQETQYF
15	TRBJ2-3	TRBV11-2	CASSPRLAETDTQYF